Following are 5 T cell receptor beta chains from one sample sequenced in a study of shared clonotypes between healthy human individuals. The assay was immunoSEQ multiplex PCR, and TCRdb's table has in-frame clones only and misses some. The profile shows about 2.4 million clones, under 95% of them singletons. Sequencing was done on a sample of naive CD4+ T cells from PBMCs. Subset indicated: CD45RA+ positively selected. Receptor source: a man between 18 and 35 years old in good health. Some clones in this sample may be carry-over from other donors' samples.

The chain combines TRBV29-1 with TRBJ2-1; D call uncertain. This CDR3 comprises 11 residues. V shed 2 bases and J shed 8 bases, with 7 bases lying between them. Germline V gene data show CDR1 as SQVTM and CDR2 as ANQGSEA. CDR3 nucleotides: TGCAGCGTTGAAAGGGTCCATGAGCAGTTCTTC. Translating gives CSVERVHEQFF.

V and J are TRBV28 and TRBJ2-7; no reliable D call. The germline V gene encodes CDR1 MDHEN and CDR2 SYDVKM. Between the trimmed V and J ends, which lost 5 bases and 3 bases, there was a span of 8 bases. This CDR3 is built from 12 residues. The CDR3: CASSTAIYEQYF. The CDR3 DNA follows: TGTGCCAGCAGTACCGCCATCTACGAGCAGTACTTC.

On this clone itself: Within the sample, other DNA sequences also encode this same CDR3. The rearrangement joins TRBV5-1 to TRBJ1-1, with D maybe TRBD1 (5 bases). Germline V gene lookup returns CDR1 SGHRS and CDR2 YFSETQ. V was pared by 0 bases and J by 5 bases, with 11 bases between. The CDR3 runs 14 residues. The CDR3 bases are TGCGCCAGCAGCTTGGTGGGGGGAGCGACTGAAGCTTTCTTT. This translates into CASSLVGGATEAFF.

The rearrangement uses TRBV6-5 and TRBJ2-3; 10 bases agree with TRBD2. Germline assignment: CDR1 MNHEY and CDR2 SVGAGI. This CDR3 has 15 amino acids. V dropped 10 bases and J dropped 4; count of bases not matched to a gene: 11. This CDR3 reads CATTVAGGGADTQYF. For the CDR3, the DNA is TGTGCCACCACCGTAGCGGGAGGTGGGGCAGATACGCAGTATTTT.

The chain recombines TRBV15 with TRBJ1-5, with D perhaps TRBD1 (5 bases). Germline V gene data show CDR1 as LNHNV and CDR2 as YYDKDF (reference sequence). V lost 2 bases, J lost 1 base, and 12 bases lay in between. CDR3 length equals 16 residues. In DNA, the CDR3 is TGTGCCACCAGCAGACCCTTCGAGGGGAGCAATCAGCCCCAGCATTTT. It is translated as CATSRPFEGSNQPQHF. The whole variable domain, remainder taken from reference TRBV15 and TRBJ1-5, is DAMVIQNPRYQVTQFGKPVTLSCSQTLNHNVMYWYQQKSSQAPKLLFHYYDKDFNNEADTPDNFQSRRPNTSFCFLDIRSPGLGDTAMYLCATSRPFEGSNQPQHFGDGTRLSIL.